This T cell receptor beta chain originates from a study of vaccination and CD4 T cells after COVID-19. Findings and caveats of the study: No early post-infection timepoints were studied, and convalescent patients studied were relatively few.

The CDR3 extends over 15 amino acids. CDR1 and CDR2 (germline): SGHKS, YYEKEE (reference sequence). V lost 4 bases, J lost 10 bases, and 13 bases stayed unmatched. With the Oncomine TCR Beta short-read assay, DNA from cultured CD4+ T cells was sequenced. The template was genomic DNA from cultured CD4+ T cells. MiXCR, applied by TCRdb to the PCR reads, yields one record per CDR3 protein. The sample gives 10,000 to 15,000 distinct CDR3 sequences, 47% of which show up once; 21% is in the top ten. Comments on this clonotype: Its antigen is still unknown.

As for treatment: roughly 10-day PBMC culture with coronavirus spike peptide pools or control peptides (ViraFEST assay). ViraFEST grew antigen-specific T cells using peptide pools, then sequenced TCRs. This clonotype was obtained from a human donor who had recovered from COVID-19. The sequenced material came from CD4+ T cells from blood, cultured in vitro. V gene TRBV5-5 combines with J gene TRBJ1-4; 7 bases match TRBD1. The CDR3 sequence is CASSPTGTQGGKLFF. CDR3 DNA sequence: TGTGCCAGCAGCCCCACCGGGACCCAGGGGGGAAAACTGTTTTTT.